The clone carrying this TCR beta chain turned up a few times. What it recognizes is unknown. TCRdb's copy holds only in-frame clones and misses some; the assay was immunoSEQ multiplex PCR. Among around 57,000 clones listed, less than 90% were seen once. This record comes from a study of a mutant IDH1 vaccine in newly diagnosed glioma. Whole-study context: Treatment recipients were roughly 62% male and around 40% female, and their mean age was about 39 years. Beforehand, treatment had been radiotherapy, temozolomide, or both; the majority received both. Visit V12 happened at week 35; visit V13 happened at week 47.

Time point: week 35, safety follow-up. Topical imiquimod accompanied each vaccine dose, which consisted of 300 ug of mutant IDH1 20-mer peptide. All eight of the vaccinations patients received fell in weeks 1, 3, 5, 7, 11, 15, 19 and 23. This CDR3 spans 12 amino acids. V was shortened by 4 bases and J by 4 bases, with 2 bases between the two germline ends. The germline V gene has CDR1 MNHEY and CDR2 SMNVEV (reference sequence). The source is a man aged 25 to 40 with glioma. The gene calls are TRBV27 and TRBJ1-6, with D unresolved. The sequencing used PBMCs, collected from a glioma patient whose treatment included an IDH1 peptide vaccine. CDR3 coding DNA: TGTGCCAGCAGTTCTTATAATTCACCCCTCCACTTT. Protein: CASSSYNSPLHF.